This T cell receptor beta chain was documented in a study of blood T cell repertoires in COVID-19. Study details: Sites across the United States, Italy and Spain contributed samples from acute and convalescent COVID-19. PBMCs, B-cell-depleted T cells, or T cells were the source of the cDNA or gDNA that made up the material.

This clone appeared once. The germline gives CDR1 KGHSH, CDR2 LQKENI. Trimming stripped 2 bases from V and 10 bases from J, with 15 bases between. This CDR3 is 14 amino acids long. Profiled with immunoSEQ multiplex PCR; TCRdb holds only in-frame clones, not every one. The sample lists fewer than 120,000 clones, almost 80% occurring once. Material for sequencing was peripheral blood. The chain combines TRBV18 with TRBJ2-1; D is unclear. This TCR was recovered from a woman at least 80 years old with active or convalescent COVID-19. The CDR3 sequence: CASSPTRLMTEQFF. CDR3 nucleotides: TGTGCCAGCTCACCAACCAGGCTAATGACAGAGCAGTTCTTC.